This T cell receptor beta chain was documented in a study of T cell repertoires in cytomegalovirus infection. Study in general: Well-studied HLA-B-restricted epitopes and recently identified HLA-C-restricted epitopes of CMV were both used in the study. Both CMV infection and a matching HLA type were indicated by public TCR beta signatures.

Using its own MiXCR run on the reads, TCRdb lists one record per CDR3 protein. The sample consists of 600,000 to 700,000 distinct CDR3 sequences, around 35% of them appearing once. V lost 3 bases, J lost 5 bases, and 10 bases lay in between. Germline assignment: CDR1 KGHDR and CDR2 SFDVKD. This CDR3 contains 14 residues. Study outcomes and limitations: Dominating the ex vivo response were TCR beta clonotypes that were CMV-specific and HLA-C-restricted.

Concerning this clonotype: The antigen remains undetermined.

The sequenced sample was cultured PBMCs, obtained from culture after CMV antigen stimulation. The receptor was isolated from a human donor in good health (CMV status not recorded). Some clones in this sample may be carry-over from other donors' samples. This chain connects TRBV24-1 to TRBJ2-1, with D tentatively TRBD2 (6 bases). The CDR3 region has the DNA TGTGCCACCAGTGATCCCGGGAGACACAATGAGCAGTTCTTC. This sequence encodes CATSDPGRHNEQFF.